These T cell receptor beta chains were read from a single sample in a study of T cells in Graves' hyperthyroidism and ophthalmopathy. TCRdb re-called the multiplex PCR reads through MiXCR, storing one row per CDR3 protein. This table holds fewer than 900,000 distinct CDR3 sequences, around 19% found once. Input material: blood. The receptors stem from a woman in her 50s with Graves' hyperthyroidism that later progressed to Graves' ophthalmopathy. The CDR3 runs from the conserved cysteine through the conserved F or W.

>TRBJ1-1|TRBV4-1
CASSPGQGAVTEAFF
>TRBJ1-6|TRBV9
CASSTASSYNSPLHF
>TRBJ2-5|TRBV2
CASSSGQGPETQYF
>TRBJ2-2|TRBV2
CASKEGGTGELFF
>TRBJ2-7|TRBV20-1
CSARAPYEQYF
>TRBJ2-1|TRBV20-1
CSALLAGGLYNEQFF
>TRBJ1-5|TRBV6-1
CASKPSGGGGNQPQHF
>TRBJ1-1|TRBV19
CASSDNRVSTEAFF
>TRBJ2-7|TRBV10-3
CAISETGQEQYF
>TRBJ2-3|TRBV9
CASSAATSGIDTQYF
>TRBJ2-5|TRBV7-9
CASSFLQGREETQYF
>TRBJ2-1|TRBV6-2/TRBV6-3
CASSYTDIYNEQFF
>TRBJ2-2|TRBV11-2
CASRPTDRDTGELFF
>TRBJ2-1|TRBV29-1
CSVEEGQVYNEQFF
>TRBJ2-1|TRBV5-4
CASSLPPLAGGLNEQFF
>TRBJ2-6|TRBV5-1
CASSWTVLSGANVLTF
>TRBJ2-5|TRBV20-1
CSARSDTQETQYF
>TRBJ1-5|TRBV5-1
CASRWTGEGNQPQHF
>TRBJ1-6|TRBV12-3/TRBV12-4
CASSLVAGGQSPLHF
>TRBJ1-5|TRBV19
CASSTRQGSPNQPQHF
>TRBJ2-7|TRBV30
CAWSSGQVRQYF
>TRBJ2-2|TRBV20-1
CSARGESATGELFF
>TRBJ2-7|TRBV12-3/TRBV12-4
CASSLAGGQVYEQYF
>TRBJ1-2|TRBV27
CASSFPDTGLMSYGYTF
>TRBJ2-7|TRBV20-1
CSANDRSPSYEQYF
>TRBJ1-6|TRBV11-2
CASSLDTGYNSPLHF
>TRBJ2-3|TRBV7-8
CASRPSGGQSTDTQYF
>TRBJ1-2|TRBV6-1
CASSPPGGRVDGYTF
>TRBJ2-1|TRBV18
CASSRGQLDNEQFF
>TRBJ2-3|TRBV7-9
CASSFETNGDTQYF
>TRBJ2-5|TRBV19
CASSLGELQETQYF
>TRBJ1-2|TRBV5-1
CASSLEHIDGYTF
>TRBJ1-1|TRBV5-1
CASSLNRAGNTEAFF
>TRBJ2-1|TRBV5-1
CASSLVFPGGQSYNEQFF
>TRBJ1-3|TRBV2
CASSDEGYGNTIYF
>TRBJ1-2|TRBV5-1
CASSSGTGVEGYTF
>TRBJ1-1|TRBV28
CASRGQGARTEAFF
>TRBJ1-2|TRBV12-3/TRBV12-4
CASSLGAPGYTF
>TRBJ1-1|TRBV18
CASSPTTIPASEAFF
>TRBJ1-2|TRBV6-5
CASSYSGSGGHGLGNGYTF
>TRBJ1-2|TRBV28
CASRRQSSNYGYTF
>TRBJ1-1|TRBV19
CASSIGADTEAFF
>TRBJ2-3|TRBV18
CASFPTIDTDTQYF
>TRBJ2-7|TRBV7-6
CASSLAPAAYEQYF
>TRBJ1-1|TRBV2
CASSEAMSEAFF
>TRBJ1-2|TRBV9
CASSGRDRTNGYTF
>TRBJ1-5|TRBV5-6
CASSFSKAEPQHF
>TRBJ2-7|TRBV7-2
CASAYGPGGYEQYF
>TRBJ1-2|TRBV6-9
CASSYEGYTF
>TRBJ2-3|TRBV10-3
CAISPGLVPSTDTQYF
>TRBJ2-5|TRBV9
CASSVTNKGVAETQYF
>TRBJ2-3|TRBV6-2/TRBV6-3
CASSYSPTGQGDTQYF
>TRBJ1-5|TRBV6-1
CASRLTGDQPQHF
>TRBJ1-1|TRBV5-1
CASKSGAVNTEAFF
>TRBJ1-5|TRBV5-1
CASSLAQGSNQPQHF